This T cell receptor (beta chain) is drawn from a study of blood T cell repertoires in COVID-19. Study-wide background: Samples came from the United States, Italy and Spain, spanning acute and convalescent COVID-19. T cells, B-cell-depleted T cells, or PBMCs provided the cDNA or gDNA that served as material.

Per the authors' pipeline: Cell counts per sample came from amplifying reference gene primers. This table comes from immunoSEQ multiplex PCR, and its TCRdb copy is limited to in-frame clones, with some not included. That table is the source of V, J and clone size, and D and trimming were worked out from the DNA. The sample has tens of thousands of clones, 80% to 95% seen once. Germline lookup yields CDR1 DFQATT and CDR2 SNEGSKA (reference sequence). V was clipped by 3 bases and J by 5 bases, with 11 bases between them. CDR3 size: 12 residues. The sample holds a few counts of this clone. The receptor's source is a man aged 55 to 69 with acute or convalescent COVID-19. Sequencing was done on a sample of peripheral blood. The chain recombines TRBV20-1 with TRBJ2-7, with TRBD1 as a possible D gene (6 bases). CDR3 loop: CSASKQGHEQYF. DNA for the CDR3: TGCAGTGCTAGTAAACAGGGACACGAGCAGTACTTC.